Each of the 14 T cell receptor beta chains below was sequenced from the same sample in a study of blood T cell repertoires in COVID-19. Clones were sequenced by immunoSEQ multiplex PCR, and TCRdb holds only the in-frame ones, with some missing. Of 300,000 to 350,000 clones in the sample, roughly 87% are singletons; the top ten hold roughly 9.9%. Sequenced sample: peripheral blood. These TCRs come from a man aged 25-40 years with COVID-19, enrolled during active disease.

The chain is built from TRBV5-6 and TRBJ1-1; a possible D gene is TRBD1 (5 bases). The germline V gene encodes CDR1 SGHDT and CDR2 YYEEEE. This CDR3 is 15 amino acids long. Deletions cut 2 bases from V and 6 bases from J, with 17 bases between. As DNA, the CDR3 is TGTGCCAGCAGCTTTACGCGAACAGGTCTTCCTGAAGCTTTCTTT. Translating it yields CASSFTRTGLPEAFF.

The V call is TRBV12-5, the J call TRBJ2-5, with 7 bases identical to TRBD1. Losses at the gene ends were 4 bases for V and 1 base for J; bases not matched to a gene: 3. This CDR3 has 14 residues. CDR1 and CDR2 from the germline V gene are LGHNT and FRNRAP. The CDR3 region is CASGWGQTQETQYF. The DNA for the CDR3 is TGTGCTAGTGGTTGGGGACAGACCCAAGAGACCCAGTACTTC.

The chain is built from TRBV19 and TRBJ1-4; 7 nucleotides agree with TRBD1. Trimming at V came to 6 bases and at J to 3 bases, leaving 7 bases not matched to a gene. The CDR3 covers 15 residues. CDR1 and CDR2 (germline): LNHDA, SQIVND (reference sequence). The CDR3 region has the DNA TGTGCCAGTAGAGACAGGGAAATGGCTAATGAAAAACTGTTTTTT. Its protein is CASRDREMANEKLFF.

This chain joins TRBV2 and TRBJ2-2, with a possible D match to TRBD1 (6 bases). V was shortened by 7 bases and J by 7 bases, with 22 bases between the two germline ends. Germline CDR1 and CDR2: SNHLY and FYNNEI. The CDR3 runs 16 residues. The DNA of the CDR3 is TGTGCCAGCAACAGGGACGATCGGTGGGGGATCGGGGAGCTGTTTTTT. It is translated as CASNRDDRWGIGELFF.

The J gene is TRBJ2-1, the V gene TRBV5-1; the D gene is possibly TRBD1 (7 bases). CDR1 and CDR2 from the germline V gene are SGHRS and YFSETQ. V was cut by 1 base and J by 1 base, with 15 bases left in between. This CDR3 is built from 17 residues. The CDR3 DNA sequence: TGCGCCAGCAGCTTGAATGCAGGGGGGACTTCCTACAATGAGCAGTTCTTC. It codes for CASSLNAGGTSYNEQFF.

This chain joins TRBV6-5 and TRBJ2-6; D may be TRBD1 (6 bases). Germline CDR1 is MNHEY and CDR2 is SVGAGI. The V and J ends lost 6 bases and 4 bases respectively, with 7 bases between them. The CDR3 covers 13 residues. CDR3 DNA sequence: TGTGCCAGCAGAGGGGGAGGGGCCAACGTCCTGACTTTC. Translated: CASRGGGANVLTF.

The V and J genes are TRBV28 and TRBJ2-2; a possible D gene is TRBD1 (6 bases). V dropped 2 bases and J dropped 0 bases, with 10 bases sitting between them. CDR1 and CDR2 from the germline V gene are MDHEN and SYDVKM. The CDR3 totals 16 residues. The CDR3 region has the DNA TGTGCCAGCAGTTTAGGCAGGGGAACGAACACCGGGGAGCTGTTTTTT. Its translation is CASSLGRGTNTGELFF.

The chain links TRBV6-5 to TRBJ1-5, with D possibly being TRBD1 (6 bases). Germline CDR1 MNHEY, CDR2 SVGAGI. The CDR3 loop spans 15 amino acids. V was cut by 5 bases and J by 1 base, with 12 bases left in between. The CDR3 region is CASSPMGASNQPQHF. In DNA form, the CDR3 reads TGTGCCAGCAGTCCCATGGGGGCCAGCAATCAGCCCCAGCATTTT.

The chain employs TRBV6-5 and TRBJ2-7; D is perhaps TRBD1 (6 bases). The CDR3 length is 13 residues. V shed 7 bases and J shed 1 base, with 11 bases lying between them. Germline loops: CDR1 MNHEY, CDR2 SVGAGI. The CDR3 nucleotides are TGTGCCAGCATTGGGGACATTTCCTACGAGCAGTACTTC. Protein sequence: CASIGDISYEQYF.

The chain recombines TRBV6-5 with TRBJ2-7; 8 positions agree with TRBD1. After removal of 5 bases from V and 3 bases from J, the junction contained 6 bases not matched to a gene. Germline loops: CDR1 MNHEY, CDR2 SVGAGI. The CDR3 runs to 14 residues. CDR3 sequence: CASSLFGQGYEQYF. The CDR3 coding sequence is TGTGCCAGCAGTCTCTTTGGACAGGGCTACGAGCAGTACTTC.

The rearrangement joins TRBV9 to TRBJ2-6; no definite D call. This CDR3 has 16 amino acids. Deletions cut 4 bases from V and 5 bases from J, with 16 bases between. In germline, CDR1 is SGDLS, CDR2 YYNGEE. Here the CDR3 DNA reads TGTGCCAGCAGCCCGCGGCTTGAAGAATGGGCCAACGTCCTGACTTTC. It is translated as CASSPRLEEWANVLTF.

CDR3 bases: TGTGCCAGCTCACCACCGGCGAGGGGGAGCTCCTACGAGCAGTACTTC. As protein: CASSPPARGSSYEQYF. The chain uses TRBV18 and TRBJ2-7; perhaps TRBD1 as D (6 bases). V lost 0 bases, J lost 0 bases, and 12 bases lay in between. The CDR3 contains 16 residues. Germline loops: CDR1 KGHSH, CDR2 LQKENI.

This clone is a singleton in its sample. The rearrangement links TRBV6-5 to TRBJ1-2, with a possible D match to TRBD1 (5 bases). Trimming stripped 7 bases from V and 4 bases from J, with 10 bases between. The CDR3 contains 12 residues. Germline CDR1 MNHEY, CDR2 SVGAGI. Written as DNA, the CDR3 is TGTGCCAGCACCCAAGGGGTCTATGGCTACACCTTC. Its translation is CASTQGVYGYTF.

The chain joins TRBV7-9 to TRBJ2-7, with 12 bases fitting TRBD1. V gave up 7 bases and J gave up 2 bases; unmatched junction bases: 12. Per the germline V gene, CDR1 is SEHNR and CDR2 is FQNEAQ (reference sequence). The CDR3 is 17 residues long. The CDR3 DNA sequence: TGTGCCAGCACAATCTACGGTGGGACAGGGGGCCCCTACGAGCAGTACTTC. Amino acid sequence: CASTIYGGTGGPYEQYF.